The sequence of this TCR beta chain was determined in a study of brain metastases from non-small cell lung cancer. Of note for this clone: The junction does not match germline at one end; this may be a read error.

Produced via immunoSEQ multiplex PCR; TCRdb's table is partial and in-frame only. The sample consists of about 2,000 clones, 85% of them appearing once. Germline V CDR1 and CDR2: MNHNY, SVGAGI (reference sequence). This CDR3 has 17 residues. This TCR derives from a donor older than 35 with non-small cell lung cancer. Sequenced input: tumor-adjacent normal tissue. The J gene is TRBJ1-6, the V gene TRBV6-6; 9 nucleotides line up with TRBD1. This CDR3 reads CANSLTPRDRVSSPLHF. DNA for the CDR3: TGTGCCAACAGTCTGACCCCCCGGGACAGGGTCAGCTCACCCCTCCACTTT.